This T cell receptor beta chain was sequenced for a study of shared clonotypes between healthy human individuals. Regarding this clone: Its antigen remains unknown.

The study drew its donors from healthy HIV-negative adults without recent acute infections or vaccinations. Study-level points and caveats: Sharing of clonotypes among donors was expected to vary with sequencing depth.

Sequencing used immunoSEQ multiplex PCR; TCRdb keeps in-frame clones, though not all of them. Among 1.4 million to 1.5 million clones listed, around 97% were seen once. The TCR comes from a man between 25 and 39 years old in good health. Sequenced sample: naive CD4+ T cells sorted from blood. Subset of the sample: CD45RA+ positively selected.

The CDR3 region is CASSKEGQGAYEQYF. The DNA for the CDR3 is TGTGCCAGCAGTAAAGAGGGACAGGGAGCCTACGAGCAGTACTTC. J is TRBJ2-7 and V is TRBV6-4, with TRBD1 matching 9 bases. The CDR3 totals 15 residues. V lost 5 bases and J lost 2; bases outside the gene matches: 7. Germline V lookup: CDR1 MRHNA, CDR2 SNTAGT.